The TCR beta chain under discussion was sequenced for a study of graft-versus-host responses after intestinal transplantation. The assay was immunoSEQ multiplex PCR, and TCRdb's table has in-frame clones only and misses some. The data hold about 100,000 clones, with roughly 86% observed a single time. The V end lost 1 base, the J end lost 10 bases, and 16 bases lay between the germline ends. The CDR3 runs 14 residues. CDR1 is MNHNS, CDR2 SASEGT, per germline. As regards this clone: Its antigen is not known.

The sequenced sample was unstimulated CD4+ T cells sorted from spleen or lymph node cells, obtained before transplant. The clonotype was recovered from a human donor who was the organ donor for an intestinal transplant. This chain joins TRBV6-1 and TRBJ1-2; D gene uncertain. This chain's CDR3 is CASSEVGVPTSYTF. The CDR3 DNA is TGTGCCAGCAGTGAAGTCGGGGTCCCAACATCCTACACCTTC.